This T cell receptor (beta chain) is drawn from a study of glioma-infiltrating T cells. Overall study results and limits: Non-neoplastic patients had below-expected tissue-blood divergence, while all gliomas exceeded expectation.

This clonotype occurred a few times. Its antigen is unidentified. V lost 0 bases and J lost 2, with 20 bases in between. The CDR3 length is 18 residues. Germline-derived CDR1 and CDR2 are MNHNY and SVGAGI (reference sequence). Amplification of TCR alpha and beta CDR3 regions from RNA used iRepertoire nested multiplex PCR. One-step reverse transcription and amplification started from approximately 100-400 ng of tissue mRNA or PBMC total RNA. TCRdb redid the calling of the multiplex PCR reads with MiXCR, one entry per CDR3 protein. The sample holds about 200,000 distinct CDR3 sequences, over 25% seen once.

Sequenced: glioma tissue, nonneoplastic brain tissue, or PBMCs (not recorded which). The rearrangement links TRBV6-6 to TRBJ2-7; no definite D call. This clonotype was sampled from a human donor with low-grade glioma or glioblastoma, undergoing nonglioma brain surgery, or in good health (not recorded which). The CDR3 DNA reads TGTGCCAGCAGTTACTCGAGGCCCGCCGCGACGGCTACCTACGAGCAGTACTTC. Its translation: CASSYSRPAATATYEQYF.